These 14 T cell receptor beta chains came from one sample sequenced in a study of T-cell memory formation after mild COVID-19. TCRdb called the 5' RACE reads again in MiXCR, with one record for every CDR3 protein. The sample consists of some 82,000 distinct CDR3 sequences, 9.5% to 15% of them appearing once. Sequenced material: PBMCs or a T cell subset sorted from them (not recorded which). These receptors all come from a man aged 18 to 29 who had mild COVID-19 (a few samples of this study predate the infection). Cell type and time point are not known.

The chain is built from TRBV28 and TRBJ2-1, with D possibly called TRBD1 or TRBD2 (5 bases each). The length of the CDR3 is 12 residues. V dropped 8 bases and J dropped 7 bases, with 12 bases sitting between them. Germline loops: CDR1 MDHEN, CDR2 SYDVKM. Here the CDR3 reads CASGTLRNEQFF. Written as DNA, the CDR3 is TGTGCCAGCGGGACGTTAAGGAATGAGCAGTTCTTC. Based on the CDR3 plus reference TRBV28 and TRBJ2-1, the full variable domain is DVKVTQSSRYLVKRTGEKVFLECVQDMDHENMFWYRQDPGLGLRLIYFSYDVKMKEKGDIPEGYSVSREKKERFSLILESASTNQTSMYLCASGTLRNEQFFGPGTRLTVL.

This clonotype was found a few times. The chain joins TRBV5-6 to TRBJ2-3; 8 bases agree with TRBD2. Germline CDR1 reads SGHDT; CDR2 reads YYEEEE. The ends lost 7 bases at V and 4 bases at J; junction bases unmatched: 17. The CDR3 runs to 17 residues. DNA of the CDR3: TGTGCCAGCGCCGGGGCTAGCGGGTACCCCGTGGCAGATACGCAGTATTTT. Protein sequence: CASAGASGYPVADTQYF.

The chain couples TRBV9 to TRBJ2-1; D not certain. The V and J ends lost 0 bases and 7 bases respectively, with 5 bases between them. Germline V lookup: CDR1 SGDLS, CDR2 YYNGEE. The CDR3 consists of 12 residues. The CDR3 is CASSVGRNEQFF. The CDR3 DNA follows: TGTGCCAGCAGCGTAGGCAGAAATGAGCAGTTCTTC. Filled out from reference TRBV9 and TRBJ2-1, the complete variable domain reads DSGVTQTPKHLITATGQRVTLRCSPRSGDLSVYWYQQSLDQGLQFLIQYYNGEERAKGNILERFSAQQFPDLHSELNLSSLELGDSALYFCASSVGRNEQFFGPGTRLTVL.

This clonotype was observed a single time. V gene TRBV6-2 or TRBV6-3 combines with J gene TRBJ2-3, with 9 bases lining up with TRBD2. Germline V gene lookup returns CDR1 MNHEY and CDR2 SVGEGT. With V trimmed by 8 bases and J by 3 bases, 12 bases remained unmatched. The CDR3 is 16 residues long. The CDR3 sequence is CASGEISGGETDTQYF. The CDR3, as DNA: TGTGCCAGCGGAGAGATTAGCGGGGGTGAAACAGATACGCAGTATTTT.

The gene calls are TRBV9 and TRBJ2-5, with 12 bases identical to TRBD1. The V gene end was trimmed by 0 bases and the J gene end by 4 bases; junction bases not matched to a gene: 7. The CDR3 totals 17 residues. CDR1 and CDR2 (germline): SGDLS, YYNGEE. The CDR3 protein is CASSVGVGQGAGETQYF. CDR3 nucleotides: TGTGCCAGCAGCGTAGGTGTGGGACAGGGGGCCGGAGAGACCCAGTACTTC.

A few counts support this clonotype. The V gene is TRBV12-3 or TRBV12-4, the J gene TRBJ1-1, with D possibly matching TRBD1 (6 bases). V lost 6 bases and J 1 base, leaving 15 bases between the germline ends. The CDR3 is made up of 15 amino acids. This CDR3 reads CASRLYRGANTEAFF. The CDR3 nucleotides are TGTGCCAGCAGATTATACCGGGGGGCGAACACTGAAGCTTTCTTT.

The rearrangement links TRBV12-3 or TRBV12-4 to TRBJ1-2; the match to TRBD1 covers 9 bases. The CDR3 runs 15 residues. J lost 8 bases, V lost 4 bases, and 11 bases had no gene match. The CDR3 here is CASSSTGTGHLGYTF. The DNA for the CDR3 is TGTGCCAGCAGTTCGACCGGGACAGGGCATTTGGGCTACACCTTC.

This clonotype has just a few counts. V usage is TRBV6-5 and J usage is TRBJ2-2, with D uncertain. Looked up from germline, CDR1 is MNHEY and CDR2 is SVGAGI. The CDR3 spans 14 residues. With 4 bases removed from V and 6 bases from J, the gap between germline ends came to 12 bases. The CDR3 protein is CASSSEDLPGELFF. In DNA, the CDR3 is TGTGCCAGCAGTTCGGAAGACCTACCCGGGGAGCTGTTTTTT.

This clonotype was observed a handful of times. V usage is TRBV20-1 and J usage is TRBJ1-5, with D hard to call. The CDR3 spans 14 residues. Trimming removed 6 bases from V and 5 bases from J, with 17 bases in between. Germline V gene data show CDR1 as DFQATT and CDR2 as SNEGSKA (reference sequence). The CDR3 DNA is TGCAGTGCGGTAGGACGGTTAGCAGATCAGCCCCAGCATTTT. Protein product: CSAVGRLADQPQHF.

CDR3 bases: TGTGCCAGCTCAATTTGGACAGGGGTGAACACTGAAGCTTTCTTT. This sequence encodes CASSIWTGVNTEAFF. V gene TRBV27 combines with J gene TRBJ1-1; 9 nucleotides match TRBD1. The CDR3 is made up of 15 amino acids. V shed 8 bases and J 0 bases; nucleotides not matched to a gene: 7. Germline V gives CDR1 MNHEY, CDR2 SMNVEV (reference sequence).

The chain recombines TRBV12-5 with TRBJ1-2, with D unclear. Trimming took 7 bases from V and 4 from J, leaving 13 bases between them. This CDR3 spans 13 amino acids. Germline V gene sequence: CDR1 LGHNT, CDR2 FRNRAP. This CDR3 is CASVAFRGYGYTF. CDR3 coding DNA: TGTGCTAGTGTGGCCTTTCGCGGCTATGGCTACACCTTC.

This rearrangement joins TRBV7-9 to TRBJ2-7; 7 bases are shared with TRBD1. This CDR3 is 18 amino acids long. The V gene end was trimmed by 0 bases and the J gene end by 4 bases; junction bases not matched to a gene: 15. Per germline, CDR1 SEHNR and CDR2 FQNEAQ (reference sequence). The CDR3 region has the DNA TGTGCCAGCAGCTTAGCCGACAGGGTCGCACCGACCAAATACGAGCAGTACTTC. Its protein product is CASSLADRVAPTKYEQYF.

The chain recombines TRBV6-2 or TRBV6-3 with TRBJ2-5; 9 nucleotides align to TRBD2. Germline lookup yields CDR1 MNHEY and CDR2 SVGEGT. This CDR3 has 14 residues. J gave up 4 bases and V 5 bases, and 5 bases lay outside the gene matches. DNA for the CDR3: TGTGCCAGCAGTAACGGACTAGCGACAGAGACCCAGTACTTC. Translating it yields CASSNGLATETQYF.

The chain recombines TRBV9 with TRBJ2-1; 8 positions agree with TRBD1. V was clipped by 4 bases and J by 12 bases; unmatched bases: 12. CDR1 is SGDLS, CDR2 YYNGEE, per germline. The CDR3 is made up of 14 amino acids. The chain's CDR3 is CASSPGTGFYGQFF. The CDR3 DNA follows: TGTGCCAGCAGCCCAGGGACAGGTTTTTATGGGCAGTTCTTC.